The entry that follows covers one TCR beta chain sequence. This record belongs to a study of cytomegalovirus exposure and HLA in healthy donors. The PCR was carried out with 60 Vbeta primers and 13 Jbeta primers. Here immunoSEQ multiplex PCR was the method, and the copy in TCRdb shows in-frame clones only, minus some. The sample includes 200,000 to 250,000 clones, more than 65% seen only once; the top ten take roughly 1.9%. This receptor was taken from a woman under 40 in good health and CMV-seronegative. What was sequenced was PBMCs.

In nucleotides, the CDR3 is TGTGCCAGCAGCTTGGACTTAAACAATGAGCAGTTCTTC. Amino acids: CASSLDLNNEQFF. The rearrangement joins TRBV7-9 to TRBJ2-1, with D possibly TRBD2 on 5 matching bases. The CDR3 runs to 13 residues. V was trimmed by 3 bases and J by 5 bases, leaving 8 bases between them. Germline V gene sequence: CDR1 SEHNR, CDR2 FQNEAQ (reference sequence).